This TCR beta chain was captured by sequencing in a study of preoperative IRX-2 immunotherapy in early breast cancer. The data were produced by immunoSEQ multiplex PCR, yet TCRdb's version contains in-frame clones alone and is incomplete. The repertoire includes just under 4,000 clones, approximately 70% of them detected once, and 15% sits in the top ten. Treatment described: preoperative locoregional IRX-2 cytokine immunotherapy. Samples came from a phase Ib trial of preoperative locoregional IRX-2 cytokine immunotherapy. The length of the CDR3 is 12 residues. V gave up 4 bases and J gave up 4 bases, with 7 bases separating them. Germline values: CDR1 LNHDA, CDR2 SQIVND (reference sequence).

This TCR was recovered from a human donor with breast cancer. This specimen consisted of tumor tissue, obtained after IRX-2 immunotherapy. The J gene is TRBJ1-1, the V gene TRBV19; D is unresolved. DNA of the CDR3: TGTGCCAGTAGTACAGGAGTCACTGAAGCTTTCTTT. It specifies CASSTGVTEAFF.